This is a list of T cell receptor beta chains from one sample in a study of Ad26.COV2.S vaccination and SARS-CoV-2 variants. Here immunoSEQ multiplex PCR was the method, and the copy in TCRdb shows in-frame clones only, minus some. The sample yields about half a million clones, about nine tenths seen once. Sequences were derived from peripheral blood, sampled in a trial of Ad26.COV2.S vaccine versus placebo. Receptor source: a person between 18 and 65 years old who received the Ad26.COV2.S COVID-19 vaccine or a placebo. CDR3s include the opening cysteine and the closing phenylalanine or tryptophan. A D gene is named only where the DNA matches it firmly. A clone size is listed for some rows: how often the clone was seen (once, few, many), or a class if it is expanded.

DNA: TGTGCCAGCAGCCAGATTGCGGCCCCGTACAATGAGCAGTTCTTC
CDR3: CASSQIAAPYNEQFF
size: once
D: NA
J: TRBJ2-1
V: TRBV14
length: 15

DNA: TGTGCCAGCAGCCAAGGTTTGTTGGGGCGGTACGGCTACACCTTC
CDR3: CASSQGLLGRYGYTF
size: once
D: NA
J: TRBJ1-2
V: TRBV3-1/TRBV3-2
length: 15

DNA: TGTGCCAGCAGTGTTCCCGGGACAGGGGGCAATCAGCCCCAGCATTTT
CDR3: CASSVPGTGGNQPQHF
size: NA
D: TRBD1
J: TRBJ1-5
V: TRBV2
length: 16

DNA: TGCGCCAGCAGCTTACCAGGGGCGCATACCGGGGAGCTGTTTTTT
CDR3: CASSLPGAHTGELFF
size: NA
D: NA
J: TRBJ2-2
V: TRBV5-1
length: 15

DNA: TGTGCCAGCAGTACTGACAGGGGAGGGACCGGGGAGCTGTTTTTT
CDR3: CASSTDRGGTGELFF
size: NA
D: NA
J: TRBJ2-2
V: TRBV6-5
length: 15

DNA: TGTGCCAGTAGTATAAGCGGGAGGTTCGGGAATGAGCAGTTCTTC
CDR3: CASSISGRFGNEQFF
size: NA
D: TRBD2
J: TRBJ2-1
V: TRBV19
length: 15

DNA: TGTGCCACCAGCAGAAACAAAAATCCCCACACTGAAGCTTTCTTT
CDR3: CATSRNKNPHTEAFF
size: NA
D: NA
J: TRBJ1-1
V: TRBV15
length: 15

DNA: TGTGCCAGCAGCGGGAGTCTCCCAGATACGCAGTATTTT
CDR3: CASSGSLPDTQYF
size: NA
D: NA
J: TRBJ2-3
V: TRBV9
length: 13

DNA: TGCGCCAGCAGCTTGGCCACCAGTAATGAAAAACTGTTTTTT
CDR3: CASSLATSNEKLFF
size: NA
D: NA
J: TRBJ1-4
V: TRBV5-1
length: 14

DNA: TGTGCCAGCAGCCTCGAGGGGACGGTGAACTACGAGCAGTACTTC
CDR3: CASSLEGTVNYEQYF
size: few
D: NA
J: TRBJ2-7
V: TRBV3-1/TRBV3-2
length: 15

DNA: TGTGCCAGCAGCCGCGTGCAGAATCAGCCCCAGCATTTT
CDR3: CASSRVQNQPQHF
size: NA
D: NA
J: TRBJ1-5
V: TRBV7-9
length: 13

DNA: TGTGCCAGCAGTGATTTGGCAGGGTTCGGCTACACCTTC
CDR3: CASSDLAGFGYTF
size: NA
D: NA
J: TRBJ1-2
V: TRBV25-1
length: 13

DNA: TGTGCCAGCAGTTTATCGATGATGGCAGGCTACACAGATACGCAGTATTTT
CDR3: CASSLSMMAGYTDTQYF
size: once
D: NA
J: TRBJ2-3
V: TRBV27
length: 17

DNA: TGTGCCAGCAGCCCAGAAGCGGGAAGAGTTAATGAGCAGTTCTTC
CDR3: CASSPEAGRVNEQFF
size: few
D: TRBD2
J: TRBJ2-1
V: TRBV7-2
length: 15

DNA: TGTGCCAGCAGCTACCACCCGATGATCATGGGGGGCCTGAGTTACGAGCAGTACTTC
CDR3: CASSYHPMIMGGLSYEQYF
size: NA
D: NA
J: TRBJ2-7
V: TRBV6-6
length: 19

DNA: TGTGCCAGCAGTTGGGTCGGGCAGGGGGGGACCCAGTACTTC
CDR3: CASSWVGQGGTQYF
size: once
D: NA
J: TRBJ2-5
V: TRBV28
length: 14

DNA: TGTGCCTGGACTAGCGGTGGGGAGACCCAGTACTTC
CDR3: CAWTSGGETQYF
size: NA
D: TRBD2
J: TRBJ2-5
V: TRBV30
length: 12

DNA: TGTGCCAGCAGTATGAGGAATAGCAATCAGCCCCAGCATTTT
CDR3: CASSMRNSNQPQHF
size: NA
D: NA
J: TRBJ1-5
V: TRBV6-5
length: 14

DNA: TGTGCCAGCAGCTTGGACAGGACAGGGGGAGGCTACACCTTC
CDR3: CASSLDRTGGGYTF
size: few
D: TRBD1
J: TRBJ1-2
V: TRBV5-8
length: 14

DNA: TGTGCCAGCAGCCATTACGACCGAAACACCATATATTTT
CDR3: CASSHYDRNTIYF
size: few
D: NA
J: TRBJ1-3
V: TRBV14
length: 13

DNA: TGTGCCAGCAGCTTAGGTGGGACAGCAATTAACTATGGCTACACCTTC
CDR3: CASSLGGTAINYGYTF
size: NA
D: TRBD1
J: TRBJ1-2
V: TRBV7-9
length: 16

DNA: TGTGCCAGCAGCCCGTCGTTGGGGGGCTACGAGCAGTACTTC
CDR3: CASSPSLGGYEQYF
size: NA
D: NA
J: TRBJ2-7
V: TRBV3-1/TRBV3-2
length: 14

DNA: TGTGCCACCACCACCATGAGTAACACAGATACGCAGTATTTT
CDR3: CATTTMSNTDTQYF
size: NA
D: NA
J: TRBJ2-3
V: TRBV15
length: 14

DNA: TGTGCCAGTACGACCGACAAGGGCGTTCCCTATGGCTACACCTTC
CDR3: CASTTDKGVPYGYTF
size: NA
D: NA
J: TRBJ1-2
V: TRBV19
length: 15

DNA: TGTGCCAGTAGTAACAGGGGGAACACCGGGGAGCTGTTTTTT
CDR3: CASSNRGNTGELFF
size: NA
D: TRBD1
J: TRBJ2-2
V: TRBV19
length: 14

DNA: TGTGCCAGCAGTTACAGGGGCGCGAACACTGAAGCTTTCTTT
CDR3: CASSYRGANTEAFF
size: NA
D: NA
J: TRBJ1-1
V: TRBV6-5
length: 14

DNA: TGTGCCAGCAGTGAATTGCGGCTAGCGACAGATACGCAGTATTTT
CDR3: CASSELRLATDTQYF
size: NA
D: NA
J: TRBJ2-3
V: TRBV6-1
length: 15

DNA: TGTGCCAGCAGCTTGGGGCAGGAGAACACTGAAGCTTTCTTT
CDR3: CASSLGQENTEAFF
size: NA
D: NA
J: TRBJ1-1
V: TRBV7-9
length: 14

DNA: TGTGCCAGCAGCCAAGAGGGGGTTGGCTACACCTTC
CDR3: CASSQEGVGYTF
size: once
D: NA
J: TRBJ1-2
V: TRBV4-2
length: 12

DNA: TGTGCCACCAATCGGGCTGGGACTAGCCTGGACGAGCAGTACTTC
CDR3: CATNRAGTSLDEQYF
size: once
D: TRBD2
J: TRBJ2-7
V: TRBV2
length: 15

DNA: TGTGCCAGCTCACTGCAAATAGGACAGGGAAATTACAATGAGCAGTTCTTC
CDR3: CASSLQIGQGNYNEQFF
size: NA
D: TRBD1
J: TRBJ2-1
V: TRBV18
length: 17

DNA: TGTGCCAGCAGGCGACCCGGGACAGGTCACACTGAAGCTTTCTTT
CDR3: CASRRPGTGHTEAFF
size: once
D: TRBD1
J: TRBJ1-1
V: TRBV27
length: 15

DNA: TGCGCCAGCAGCCAGGATCTAGCGGGAGTAAGCGGTGAGCAGTTCTTC
CDR3: CASSQDLAGVSGEQFF
size: NA
D: TRBD2
J: TRBJ2-1
V: TRBV4-1
length: 16

DNA: TGTGCCAGCAGGGCGGCCTGGAGCTACGAGCAGTACTTC
CDR3: CASRAAWSYEQYF
size: NA
D: NA
J: TRBJ2-7
V: TRBV7-8
length: 13

DNA: TGTGCCTGGAGCCAAAGAGAGACCCAGTACTTC
CDR3: CAWSQRETQYF
size: NA
D: NA
J: TRBJ2-5
V: TRBV30
length: 11

DNA: TGTGCCAGCAGCTTAGCCCAAGGGACAGGGTGGAACACCATATATTTT
CDR3: CASSLAQGTGWNTIYF
size: few
D: TRBD1
J: TRBJ1-3
V: TRBV11-2
length: 16

DNA: TGTGCCAGCAGCTTATCGGCAGGCGGGTACACTGAAGCTTTCTTT
CDR3: CASSLSAGGYTEAFF
size: NA
D: NA
J: TRBJ1-1
V: TRBV7-9
length: 15

DNA: TGTGCCAGCAGTTCACCGGGACAGGGAATCCAAGAGACCCAGTACTTC
CDR3: CASSSPGQGIQETQYF
size: NA
D: TRBD1
J: TRBJ2-5
V: TRBV6-5
length: 16

DNA: TGCGCCAGCAGGAGGGGTGCGGGGGTCTACGAGCAGTACTTC
CDR3: CASRRGAGVYEQYF
size: NA
D: TRBD2
J: TRBJ2-7
V: TRBV5-1
length: 14

DNA: TGTGCCAGCAGCTTAGCGATAGCATCAACGGGATCACCCCTCCACTTT
CDR3: CASSLAIASTGSPLHF
size: NA
D: NA
J: TRBJ1-6
V: TRBV7-8
length: 16